This T cell receptor (beta chain) is from a study of cytomegalovirus exposure and HLA in healthy donors. Study-wide findings and caveats: As a later analysis showed, several of the most significant clusters appeared to be linked to common viral pathogens.

V lost 0 bases and J 0 bases, leaving 11 bases between the germline ends. CDR1 is LNHNV, CDR2 YYDKDF, per germline (reference sequence). The CDR3 runs to 16 residues. Notes on this clone: Its matching antigen is unknown.

PCR amplification relied on 60 Vbeta primers (plus 13 Jbeta primers). Using immunoSEQ multiplex PCR, the repertoire was profiled, and TCRdb retains in-frame clones only, with some absent. In the table there are over 200,000 clones, about 85% of which are singletons. Sequencing was carried out using PBMCs. This clonotype originated in a human donor in good health. This chain links TRBV15 with TRBJ1-2; D is possibly TRBD1 (5 bases). DNA for the CDR3: TGTGCCACCAGCAGAGATCGGCAGGGATCTAACTATGGCTACACCTTC. It translates to CATSRDRQGSNYGYTF.